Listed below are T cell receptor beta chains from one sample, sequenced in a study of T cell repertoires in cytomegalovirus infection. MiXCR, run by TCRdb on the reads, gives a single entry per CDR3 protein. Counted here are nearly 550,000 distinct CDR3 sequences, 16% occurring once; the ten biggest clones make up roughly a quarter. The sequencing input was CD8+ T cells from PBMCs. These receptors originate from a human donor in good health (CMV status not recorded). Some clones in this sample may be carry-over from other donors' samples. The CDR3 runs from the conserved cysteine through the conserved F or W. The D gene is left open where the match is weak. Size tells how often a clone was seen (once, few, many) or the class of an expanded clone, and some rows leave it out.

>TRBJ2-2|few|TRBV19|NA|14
TGTGCCAGTAACTGGGACATCGTCCGCACGGAGCTGTTTTTT
CASNWDIVRTELFF
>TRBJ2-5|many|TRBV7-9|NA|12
TGTGCCAGCAGCCAAGCTGGGGAGACCCAGTACTTC
CASSQAGETQYF
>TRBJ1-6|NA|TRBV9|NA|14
TGTGCCAGCAGCTCCGACAGGAGTAATTCACCCCTCCACTTT
CASSSDRSNSPLHF
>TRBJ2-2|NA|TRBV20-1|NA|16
TGCAGTGCTAGAGATGGGTCAGGAGCCACGACCGGGGAGCTGTTTTTT
CSARDGSGATTGELFF
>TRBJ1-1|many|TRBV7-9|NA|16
TGTGCCAGCAGTCTCCAGGGCGGTTACTTGAACACTGAAGCTTTCTTT
CASSLQGGYLNTEAFF
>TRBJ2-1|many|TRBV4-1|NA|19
TGCGCCAGCAGCCTACCTTATATGACAGGACCAAGCTCCTACAATGAGCAGTTCTTC
CASSLPYMTGPSSYNEQFF
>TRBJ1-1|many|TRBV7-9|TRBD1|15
TGTGCCAGCAGCTTACTAGGGGGCGGGAACACTGAAGCTTTCTTT
CASSLLGGGNTEAFF
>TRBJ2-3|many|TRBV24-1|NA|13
TGTGCCACCAGTATGGGGGCGTTGGATACGCAGTATTTT
CATSMGALDTQYF
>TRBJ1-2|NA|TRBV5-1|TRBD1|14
TGCGCCAGCAGCCTCCGGACAGGGAGAAGTGTCTACACCTTC
CASSLRTGRSVYTF
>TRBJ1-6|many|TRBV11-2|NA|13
TGTGCCAGCAAGCCCAGCGGTAATTCACCCCTCCACTTT
CASKPSGNSPLHF
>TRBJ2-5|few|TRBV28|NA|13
TGTGCCAGCAGTTTATCCCATCCCGGGACCCAGTACTTC
CASSLSHPGTQYF
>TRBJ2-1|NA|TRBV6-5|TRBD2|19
TGTGCCAGCAGTCCCCCGCTGACTAGCGGGGGGATCTCCTACAATGAGCAGTTCTTC
CASSPPLTSGGISYNEQFF
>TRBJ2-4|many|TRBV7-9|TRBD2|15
TGTGCCAGCAGCCCCCGGACTAGCGGGGTAAACATTCAGTACTTC
CASSPRTSGVNIQYF
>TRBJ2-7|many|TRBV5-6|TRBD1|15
TGTGCCAGCAGCCCAGGGGGCGAAAGCTCCTACGAGCAGTACTTC
CASSPGGESSYEQYF
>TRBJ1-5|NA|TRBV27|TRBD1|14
TGTGCCAGCAGTCAACAGGGGGCGGATCAGCCCCAGCATTTT
CASSQQGADQPQHF
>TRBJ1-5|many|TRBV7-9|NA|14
TGTGCCAGCAGCTTAGCCTATAGCAATCAGCCCCAGCATTTT
CASSLAYSNQPQHF
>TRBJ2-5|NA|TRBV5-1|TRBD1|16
TGCGCCAGCAGATTTCGTTTACAGGGGTACCAAGAGACCCAGTACTTC
CASRFRLQGYQETQYF
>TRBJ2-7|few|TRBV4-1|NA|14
TGCGCCAGCAGCCAAGGGGACTCGAGGGAGGAGCAGTACTTC
CASSQGDSREEQYF
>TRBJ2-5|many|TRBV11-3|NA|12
TGTGCCAGCAGCTCCCGACAAGAGACCCAGTACTTC
CASSSRQETQYF
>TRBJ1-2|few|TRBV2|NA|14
TGTGCCAGCGGGGCACCCGGGGGTAACTATGGCTACACCTTC
CASGAPGGNYGYTF
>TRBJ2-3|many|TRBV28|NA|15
TGTGCCAGCAGTTTCGCAGGGGAAGGAAAAGATACGCAGTATTTT
CASSFAGEGKDTQYF
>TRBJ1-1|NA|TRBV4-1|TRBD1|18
TGCGCCAGCAGCCAAGACGGGGAGGGGGACAGCTTGAACACTGAAGCTTTCTTT
CASSQDGEGDSLNTEAFF
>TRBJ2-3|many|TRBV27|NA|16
TGTGCCAGCAGTTTTGCTCCAGGGGATTTCGCAGATACGCAGTATTTT
CASSFAPGDFADTQYF
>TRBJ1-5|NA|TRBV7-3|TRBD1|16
TGTGCCAGCAGCACGAAGACAGGGGGCGACGATCAGCCCCAGCATTTT
CASSTKTGGDDQPQHF
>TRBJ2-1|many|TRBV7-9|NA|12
TGTGCCAGCAGTCCAGCCGACTATCAGCAGTTCTTC
CASSPADYQQFF
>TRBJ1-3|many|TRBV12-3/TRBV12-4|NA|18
TGTGCCAGCAGTTTCCCCCCTTTCCTCAAAAGCTCTGGAAACACCATATATTTT
CASSFPPFLKSSGNTIYF
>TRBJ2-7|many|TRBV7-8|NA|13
TGTGCCAGCAGCTTAGCCGACAGTTACGAGCAGTACTTC
CASSLADSYEQYF
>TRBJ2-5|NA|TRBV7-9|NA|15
TGTGCCAGCAGCTCCTCCCGGGACTCCGAGCAGACCCAGTACTTC
CASSSSRDSEQTQYF
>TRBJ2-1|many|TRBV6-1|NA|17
TGTGCCAGCAGTGAAACGGGACGAGGGAGCTCCTACAATGAGCAGTTCTTC
CASSETGRGSSYNEQFF
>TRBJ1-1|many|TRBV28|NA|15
TGTGCCAGCAGTCCCAGGACATTTTCACGGGCTGAAGCTTTCTTT
CASSPRTFSRAEAFF
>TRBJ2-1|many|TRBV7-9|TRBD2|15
TGTGCCAGCAGCTTCCCCAGCGGGAGTCTAGATGAGCAGTTCTTC
CASSFPSGSLDEQFF
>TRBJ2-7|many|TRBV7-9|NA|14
TGTGCCAGCAGCCCGTCCAACGCAATGTACGAGCAGTACTTC
CASSPSNAMYEQYF
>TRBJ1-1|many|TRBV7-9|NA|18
TGTGCCAGCAGCTCCCTCTCCCTAAAAGTGTCCATGAACACTGAAGCTTTCTTT
CASSSLSLKVSMNTEAFF
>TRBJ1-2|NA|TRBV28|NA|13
TGTGCCAGCAGCTTATCTCAGACTTATGGCTACACCTTC
CASSLSQTYGYTF
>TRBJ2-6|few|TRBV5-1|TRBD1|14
TGCGCCAGCAGGCAGGGGGCTGGGGCCAACGTCCTGACTTTC
CASRQGAGANVLTF
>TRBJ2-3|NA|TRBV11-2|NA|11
TGTGCCAGCAGCCAAGGGCTAGCTGGGTATTTT
CASSQGLAGYF
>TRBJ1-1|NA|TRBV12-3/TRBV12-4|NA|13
TGTGCCAGCAGTTTTCCCTCTTCTGGTGAAGCTTTCTTT
CASSFPSSGEAFF
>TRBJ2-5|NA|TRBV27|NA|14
TGTGCCAGCATGGGACAAGACGGACAAGAGACCCAGTACTTC
CASMGQDGQETQYF
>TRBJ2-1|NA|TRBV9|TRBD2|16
TGTGCCAGCAGCGTAGCAGGGCGGGGGGGCCGAAATGAGCAGTTCTTC
CASSVAGRGGRNEQFF